This TCR beta chain emerged from a study of identical twins. The CDR3 runs to 13 residues. Deletions cut 7 bases from V and 4 bases from J, with 14 bases between. The V gene's germline CDR1 is MNHEY and CDR2 SVGEGT. Broader study findings: Models, which agreed with sharing between unrelated individuals, nonetheless underestimated the out-of-frame TCR alpha sharing seen in monozygotic twins. Within twin pairs, the out-of-frame alpha sequences they shared showed excess low generation probability. Beta clonotypes that were abundant in cord blood contained fewer insertions, a pattern absent from memory repertoires.

This clonotype was seen more than once but under ten times. Its antigen is unknown. The cDNA had a unique molecular identifier and a template-switch universal primer site. From the 5' RACE reads, TCRdb called clonotypes with MiXCR, one entry per CDR3 protein. The data contain under 300,000 distinct CDR3 sequences, over 12% of them singletons. Sequencing was carried out using memory (CD45RO+) T cells sorted from blood. The chain uses TRBV6-2 or TRBV6-3 and TRBJ2-7, with D possibly being TRBD2 (5 bases). The clonotype originates from a woman aged 18-30 years in good health. The DNA for the CDR3 is TGTGCCAGCATCGCTTTTCGGGGATACGAGCAGTACTTC. Its protein product is CASIAFRGYEQYF.